Presented here are 17 T cell receptor beta chains from one specimen sequenced in a study of T cells in Graves' hyperthyroidism and ophthalmopathy. There were TCR beta CDR3 regions amplified from RNA transcripts. Carried out on the TCR CDR3, a first-round RT-PCR used the HTBI primer set. TCRdb reprocessed the multiplex PCR reads via MiXCR and lists one record per CDR3 protein. The repertoire has 500,000 to 650,000 distinct CDR3 sequences, approximately 20% of them found once; the top ten carry roughly 47%. The sample taken for sequencing was blood. The receptor set was obtained from a man between 40 and 49 years old with Graves' ophthalmopathy.

This clonotype was detected many times. V gene TRBV28 combines with J gene TRBJ2-1; D gene uncertain. There are 13 residues in the CDR3. In germline, CDR1 is MDHEN, CDR2 SYDVKM. V lost 4 bases, J lost 7 bases, and 11 bases lay in between. The CDR3 sequence: CASSSWSRNEQFF. The CDR3 bases are TGTGCCAGCAGTTCTTGGTCTCGGAATGAGCAGTTCTTC.

With respect to this clonotype: This clone may be a read error of a much larger clone one base away. The chain is built from TRBV28 and TRBJ1-5; D unclear. CDR1 is MDHEN, CDR2 SYDVKM, per germline. The CDR3 length is 14 residues. V was pared by 2 bases and J by 2 bases, with 7 bases between. This chain's CDR3 is CASSLGARNQPQHF. CDR3 in DNA: TGTGCCAGCAGTTTAGGCGCCCGCAATCAGCCCCAGCATTTT.

The chain recombines TRBV20-1 with TRBJ2-1; 12 nucleotides match TRBD2. From germline, CDR1 is DFQATT and CDR2 SNEGSKA (reference sequence). CDR3 size: 18 residues. Germline trimming cut 3 bases from V and 8 bases from J; bases unmatched to any gene: 17. CDR3 DNA sequence: TGCAGTGCTAGTTTGAGTCACGAAACTAGCGGGAGGTTCGATGAGCAGTTCTTC. Translation gives CSASLSHETSGRFDEQFF.

The chain carries TRBV9 and TRBJ1-6, with D perhaps matching TRBD1 (5 bases). The V and J ends lost 3 bases and 7 bases respectively, with 11 bases between them. The V gene's germline CDR1 is SGDLS and CDR2 YYNGEE. There are 14 residues in the CDR3. The CDR3 DNA follows: TGTGCCAGCAGCGAGGGACTTTCCAATTCACCCCTCCACTTT. It specifies CASSEGLSNSPLHF.

There are a few counts of this clonotype. The chain uses TRBV11-2 and TRBJ2-4, with D unclear. V dropped 1 base and J dropped 0 bases, with 7 bases sitting between them. This CDR3 region has 15 residues. Germline CDR1 is SGHAT and CDR2 is FQNNGV. The CDR3 reads CASSLALIAKNIQYF. The CDR3 region has the DNA TGTGCCAGCAGCTTAGCGTTAATAGCCAAAAACATTCAGTACTTC.

This clonotype has only one observation. This could be a read error, since a much larger clone is one nucleotide away. The chain employs TRBV10-3 and TRBJ2-1; 9 bases are a match to TRBD2. The CDR3 is made up of 14 amino acids. Germline V gene sequence: CDR1 ENHRY, CDR2 SYGVKD. As DNA, the CDR3 is TGTGCCACCCTAGCGGGAAGGGACTACAATGAGCGGTTCTTC. It is translated as CATLAGRDYNERFF.

This clonotype was seen ten or more times. CDR3 sequence reads: CSARPGDYEQYF. Written as DNA, the CDR3 is TGCAGTGCACGCCCGGGAGACTACGAGCAGTACTTC. The rearrangement joins TRBV20-1 to TRBJ2-7; weak D call: TRBD2 (6 bases). Germline loops: CDR1 DFQATT, CDR2 SNEGSKA (reference sequence). Deletions cut 6 bases from V and 3 bases from J, with 12 bases between. The CDR3 sequence is 12 residues long.

This clonotype was seen only a few times. This chain uses TRBV18 with TRBJ2-5, with 9 bases matching TRBD1. In germline, CDR1 is KGHSH, CDR2 LQKENI. The CDR3 contains 13 residues. V dropped 4 bases and J dropped 5; count of bases not matched to a gene: 2. The CDR3 nucleotides are TGTGCCAGCTCACGGACAGGGGACGAGACCCAGTACTTC. Amino acids: CASSRTGDETQYF.

This clonotype turned up a few times. Without the conserved terminal phenylalanine or tryptophan, this CDR3 likely stems from a read error. V is TRBV2 and J is TRBJ2-7, with 8 bases fitting TRBD1. Per the germline V gene, CDR1 is SNHLY and CDR2 is FYNNEI. Unmatched junction bases numbered 7, after V lost 6 bases and J lost 3 bases. This CDR3 spans 14 amino acids. The CDR3 DNA is TGTGCCAGCAGGGCAGGGGGCCGCTTCTACGAGCAGTACCTC. Translated: CASRAGGRFYEQYL.

The sample holds many counts of this clonotype. The rearrangement uses TRBV2 and TRBJ1-1; 7 bases fit TRBD1. J gave up 4 bases and V 5 bases, and 7 bases lay outside the gene matches. In germline, CDR1 is SNHLY, CDR2 FYNNEI. There are 14 residues in the CDR3. In DNA form, the CDR3 reads TGTGCCAGCAGTTCGACAGGGTTGGGCACTGAAGCTTTCTTT. Translating gives CASSSTGLGTEAFF.

The J gene is TRBJ1-1, the V gene TRBV12-3 or TRBV12-4; D is possibly TRBD1 (6 bases). Deletions cut 6 bases from V and 11 bases from J, with 16 bases between. The CDR3 loop spans 12 amino acids. The chain's CDR3 is CASSRDRQVAFF. CDR3 nucleotide sequence: TGTGCCAGCAGCCGCGACCGACAGGTGGCTTTCTTT.

In this sample, this clonotype turned up a few times. The chain links TRBV12-5 to TRBJ2-3, with D perhaps TRBD1 (5 bases). Trimming removed 7 bases at V and 3 bases at J, with 14 bases between. The germline gives CDR1 LGHNT, CDR2 FRNRAP. The CDR3 length is 14 residues. The chain's CDR3 is CASAMEPGTDTQYF. The CDR3 DNA reads as TGTGCTAGTGCCATGGAGCCAGGGACAGATACGCAGTATTTT.

This clonotype was counted a few times. V and J are TRBV12-3 or TRBV12-4 and TRBJ1-5; 8 bases match TRBD1. J gave up 1 base and V 6 bases, and 8 bases lay outside the gene matches. The CDR3 runs to 16 residues. The CDR3 reads CASSRNTGGSNQPQHF. As DNA, the CDR3 is TGTGCCAGCAGCCGAAACACAGGGGGAAGCAATCAGCCCCAGCATTTT.

V and J are TRBV6-2 or TRBV6-3 and TRBJ2-1; 16 bases map to TRBD2. The CDR3 has 17 amino acids. Germline V gene lookup returns CDR1 MNHEY and CDR2 SVGEGT. The V and J ends lost 11 bases and 1 base, in that order; junction bases with no gene match: 8. CDR3 coding DNA: TGTGCCGCGACAGGGGGACTAGCGGGAGGGTCCTACAATGAGCAGTTCTTC. This gives the protein CAATGGLAGGSYNEQFF.

V usage is TRBV27 and J usage is TRBJ2-7; D is unresolved. Germline V lookup: CDR1 MNHEY, CDR2 SMNVEV (reference sequence). The CDR3 is 12 amino acids. V dropped 6 bases and J dropped 7 bases, with 13 bases sitting between them. The CDR3 coding sequence is TGTGCCAGCAGAGGTGCCGTAAGTGAGCAGTACTTC. Its protein product is CASRGAVSEQYF.

This chain joins TRBV29-1 and TRBJ2-7, with D unclear. Germline V gene lookup returns CDR1 SQVTM and CDR2 ANQGSEA. This CDR3 spans 13 amino acids. V was pared by 7 bases and J by 6 bases, with 19 bases between. CDR3 nucleotide sequence: TGCAGCGGGGTGGGTCCATTGGGGATCGAGCAGTACTTC. Translating gives CSGVGPLGIEQYF.

Details on this clonotype: One end of the junction is discordant with germline, which a read error may explain. The chain is built from TRBV12-3 or TRBV12-4 and TRBJ1-4; D might be TRBD1 (5 bases). The CDR3 contains 16 residues. DNA for the CDR3: TGTGCCAGCAGCACCCTGGGGCGTGCAACTAATGAAAAACTGTTTTTC. This translates into CASSTLGRATNEKLFF.